This T cell receptor (beta chain) was sequenced during a study of cytomegalovirus exposure and HLA in healthy donors. PCR involved 60 Vbeta and 13 Jbeta primers. This table comes from immunoSEQ multiplex PCR, and its TCRdb copy is limited to in-frame clones, with some not included. Of 70,000 to 90,000 clones listed, about 72% are singletons. In germline, CDR1 is MNHNS, CDR2 SASEGT. The V and J ends lost 8 bases and 7 bases, in that order; junction bases with no gene match: 8. The CDR3 spans 15 residues. The chain recombines TRBV6-1 with TRBJ1-6, with TRBD1 matching 10 bases. This receptor was obtained from a man aged 35 to 55 in good health and CMV-seropositive. The sequencing input was PBMCs. The CDR3, as DNA: TGTGCCAGCGGCGACGCGGGACAGGGGAATTCACCCCTCCACTTT. It codes for CASGDAGQGNSPLHF.